Following are 4 T cell receptor beta chains from one sample sequenced in a study of T cells in Graves' hyperthyroidism and ophthalmopathy. Amplification targeted TCR beta CDR3 regions from RNA transcripts. The HTBI set primed first-round TCR CDR3 RT-PCR. TCRdb re-analysed the multiplex PCR reads in MiXCR, keeping a single row per CDR3 protein. The sample shows over 250,000 distinct CDR3 sequences, 20% to 30% of them seen only once. Sequenced input: blood. The receptors originated from a man between 35 and 55 years old with Graves' hyperthyroidism that later progressed to Graves' ophthalmopathy.

In this sample, this clonotype turned up many times. The V and J genes are TRBV7-8 and TRBJ2-7; 10 nucleotides agree with TRBD1. CDR3 size: 15 residues. Germline CDR1 SGHVS, CDR2 FQNEAQ. The V and J ends lost 5 bases and 1 base, in that order; junction bases with no gene match: 5. The CDR3 is CASSLLDRGSYEQYF. In DNA form, the CDR3 reads TGTGCCAGCAGCCTTTTGGACAGGGGGTCCTACGAGCAGTACTTC.

This clonotype was observed many times. This rearrangement joins TRBV11-1 to TRBJ2-7; D is uncertain. CDR1 is SGHAT, CDR2 FQDESV, per germline (reference sequence). With 5 bases removed from V and 0 bases from J, the gap between germline ends came to 17 bases. This CDR3 has 16 residues. CDR3 region: CASSNTWSASSYEQYF. Written as DNA, the CDR3 is TGTGCCAGCAGCAACACGTGGTCCGCAAGCTCCTACGAGCAGTACTTC.

This clonotype was observed at least ten times. This chain uses TRBV6-2 or TRBV6-3 with TRBJ1-5; TRBD1 matches 8 bases. The junction had 3 bases not matched to a gene; V was cut back by 2 bases and J by 6 bases. CDR3 length: 14 amino acids. Germline V gene lookup returns CDR1 MNHEY and CDR2 SVGEGT. CDR3 protein: CASSYRTGFQPQHF. CDR3 nucleotides: TGTGCCAGCAGTTACCGGACAGGGTTTCAGCCCCAGCATTTT.

J is TRBJ1-5 and V is TRBV12-5; no clear D. With 2 bases removed from V and 5 bases from J, the gap between germline ends came to 13 bases. The length of the CDR3 is 15 residues. Germline CDR1 is LGHNT and CDR2 is FRNRAP. CDR3 region: CASGLRPGIHQPQHF. CDR3 coding DNA: TGTGCTAGTGGTTTGCGCCCGGGTATTCATCAGCCCCAGCATTTT.